What follows describes a single TCR beta chain. Measured with immunoSEQ multiplex PCR; TCRdb has only the in-frame clones, and not every one. The sample carries around 62,000 clones, around 86% recorded once. The sample belongs to a study of OX40 agonist ivuxolimab in advanced cancers. Study in general: Patient treatment consisted of intravenous ivuxolimab administration every 2 weeks at 0.01 to 10 mg/kg. A diagnosis of hepatocellular carcinoma, melanoma, renal cell or head and neck cancer was present in dose-escalation patients.

V shed 1 base and J 6 bases; nucleotides not matched to a gene: 5. CDR3 length: 14 amino acids. Germline assignment: CDR1 SGHRS and CDR2 YFSETQ. This chain links TRBV5-1 with TRBJ1-2, with TRBD1 identical over 8 bases. The receptor was isolated from an adult with an advanced solid tumor such as melanoma, head and neck, liver or kidney cancer. Sequenced material: CD4+ or CD8+ T cells sorted from blood, taken in a trial of the OX40 agonist ivuxolimab. This CDR3 is CASSLTRGPDGYTF. In DNA form, the CDR3 reads TGCGCCAGCAGCTTGACCAGGGGGCCGGATGGCTACACCTTC.